These 8 T cell receptor beta chains share one sample of origin, sequenced in a study of OX40 agonist ivuxolimab in advanced cancers. Some clones are missing from TCRdb's copy, which holds only in-frame ones; the method was immunoSEQ multiplex PCR. Of just over 60,000 clones listed, 92% are singletons. The sample consisted of CD4+ or CD8+ T cells sorted from blood, taken in a trial of the OX40 agonist ivuxolimab. These receptors all come from an adult with an advanced solid tumor such as melanoma, head and neck, liver or kidney cancer.

This rearrangement joins TRBV10-3 to TRBJ2-5, with 8 bases that match TRBD2. The CDR3 totals 14 residues. Germline V gene lookup returns CDR1 ENHRY and CDR2 SYGVKD. The trim removed 6 bases at V and 3 bases at J, leaving 6 bases unmatched. DNA of the CDR3: TGTGCCATCAGAAGCGGGAGTATAGAAGAGACCCAGTACTTC. This translates into CAIRSGSIEETQYF.

V is TRBV11-2 and J is TRBJ2-3; D may be TRBD1 (5 bases). Germline CDR1 reads SGHAT; CDR2 reads FQNNGV. V lost 0 bases to trimming and J lost 0 bases, with 16 bases between them. The CDR3 runs to 18 residues. CDR3 sequence: CASSLDPFRATSTDTQYF. DNA for the CDR3: TGTGCCAGCAGCTTAGATCCATTCAGGGCCACTAGCACAGATACGCAGTATTTT.

The chain employs TRBV18 and TRBJ2-1; 12 positions match TRBD1. Germline-derived CDR1 and CDR2 are KGHSH and LQKENI. CDR3 length: 16 amino acids. The V gene end was trimmed by 4 bases and the J gene end by 7 bases; junction bases not matched to a gene: 8. As DNA, the CDR3 is TGTGCCAGCTCACTTGGGACAGGGGGCGATATAAATGAGCAGTTCTTC. Amino acids: CASSLGTGGDINEQFF.

The V call is TRBV6-1, the J call TRBJ1-5, with D maybe TRBD1 (6 bases). The CDR3 is 14 residues long. CDR1 and CDR2 (germline): MNHNS, SASEGT. The V gene lost 8 bases and the J gene lost 1 base, with 12 bases spanning the gap. CDR3 protein: CASGGGVSNQPQHF. The CDR3 nucleotides are TGTGCCAGCGGGGGGGGCGTGAGCAATCAGCCCCAGCATTTT.

This chain joins TRBV6-5 and TRBJ2-2, with D unresolved. V was pared by 5 bases and J by 5 bases, with 15 bases between. The germline V gene has CDR1 MNHEY and CDR2 SVGAGI. This CDR3 region has 15 residues. For the CDR3, the DNA is TGTGCCAGCAGTCCTACCGGGCGTCCTACCGGGGAGCTGTTTTTT. Residues: CASSPTGRPTGELFF.

This clone was detected once. The chain combines TRBV2 with TRBJ2-2; D is possibly TRBD1 (5 bases). The CDR3 contains 13 residues. CDR1 and CDR2 from the germline V gene are SNHLY and FYNNEI. The CDR3 bases are TGTGCACGACAGATAATTAACACCGGGGAGCTGTTTTTT. Encoded protein: CARQIINTGELFF.

The genes are TRBV6-5 and TRBJ1-2; D perhaps matches TRBD1 (5 bases). V lost 5 bases and J 8 bases, leaving 18 bases between the germline ends. In germline, CDR1 is MNHEY, CDR2 SVGAGI. The CDR3 totals 14 residues. This chain's CDR3 is CASSPSRRGRGYTF. CDR3 in DNA: TGTGCCAGCAGTCCATCCCGACGGGGACGGGGCTACACCTTC.

V usage is TRBV19 and J usage is TRBJ1-1; the D gene is possibly TRBD1 (5 bases). This CDR3 spans 17 amino acids. Deletions cut 1 base from V and 2 bases from J, with 17 bases between. CDR1 is LNHDA and CDR2 is SQIVND in the germline V gene (reference sequence). CDR3 nucleotide sequence: TGTGCCAGTAGTATAGGGCCCTTTGAGGGGCTAAACACTGAAGCTTTCTTT. Translating it yields CASSIGPFEGLNTEAFF.